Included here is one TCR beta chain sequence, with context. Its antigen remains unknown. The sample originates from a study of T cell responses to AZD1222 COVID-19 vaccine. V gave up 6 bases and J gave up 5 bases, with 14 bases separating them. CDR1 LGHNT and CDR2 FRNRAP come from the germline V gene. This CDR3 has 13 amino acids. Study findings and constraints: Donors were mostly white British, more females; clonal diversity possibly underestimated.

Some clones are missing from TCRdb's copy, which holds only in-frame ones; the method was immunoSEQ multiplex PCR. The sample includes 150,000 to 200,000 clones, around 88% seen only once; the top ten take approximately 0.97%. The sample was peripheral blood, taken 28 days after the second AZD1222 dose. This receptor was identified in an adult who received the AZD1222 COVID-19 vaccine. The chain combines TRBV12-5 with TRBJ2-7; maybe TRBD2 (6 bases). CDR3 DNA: TGTGCTAGTGGCGAGCCCTGGGGGGACGAGCAGTACTTC. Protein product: CASGEPWGDEQYF.